This TCR beta chain was captured by sequencing in a study of cytomegalovirus exposure and HLA in healthy donors. A remark on this clone: The antigen remains unidentified.

PCR amplification relied on 60 Vbeta primers (plus 13 Jbeta primers). The assay was immunoSEQ multiplex PCR, and TCRdb's table has in-frame clones only and misses some. Seen here are under 200,000 clones, around four fifths observed once, and the top ten hold 2.5% to 4%. General observations from the study: Analysis was carried out at a later point, and it linked a missense DCLRE1C variant to TCR beta V- and J-gene trimming. Sequencing depth across donors, presence/absence analyses assumed, was roughly uniform.

The germline CDR1 and CDR2 sequences are SGHVS and FQNEAQ. This CDR3 contains 17 residues. V was clipped by 4 bases and J by 6 bases, with 24 bases between them. Sequenced material: PBMCs. The chain is built from TRBV7-8 and TRBJ1-2; D call uncertain. The TCR comes from a female donor in good health and CMV-seronegative. In DNA, the CDR3 is TGTGCCAGCAGCTCGGAATTGAGGCAGAAAAGAATACATGGCTACACCTTC. Protein product: CASSSELRQKRIHGYTF.